This T cell receptor (beta chain) was observed in a study of cytomegalovirus exposure and HLA in healthy donors. This clone is medium-sized. The PCR employed 60 Vbeta primers together with 13 Jbeta primers. Assay: immunoSEQ multiplex PCR; the TCRdb copy retains only in-frame clones and omits some. The data hold 150,000 to 200,000 clones, with roughly 80% observed a single time. V was cut by 7 bases and J by 2 bases, with 12 bases left in between. CDR3 length equals 14 residues. Germline V gene data show CDR1 as MNHNS and CDR2 as SASEGT. The sequencing input was PBMCs. V usage is TRBV6-1 and J usage is TRBJ1-3, with TRBD1 as a possible D gene (5 bases). This TCR was recovered from a woman between 50 and 59 years old in good health and CMV-seropositive. CDR3 DNA: TGTGCCAGCAACGCAGGGTTCGCTGGAAACACCATATATTTT. Protein sequence: CASNAGFAGNTIYF.